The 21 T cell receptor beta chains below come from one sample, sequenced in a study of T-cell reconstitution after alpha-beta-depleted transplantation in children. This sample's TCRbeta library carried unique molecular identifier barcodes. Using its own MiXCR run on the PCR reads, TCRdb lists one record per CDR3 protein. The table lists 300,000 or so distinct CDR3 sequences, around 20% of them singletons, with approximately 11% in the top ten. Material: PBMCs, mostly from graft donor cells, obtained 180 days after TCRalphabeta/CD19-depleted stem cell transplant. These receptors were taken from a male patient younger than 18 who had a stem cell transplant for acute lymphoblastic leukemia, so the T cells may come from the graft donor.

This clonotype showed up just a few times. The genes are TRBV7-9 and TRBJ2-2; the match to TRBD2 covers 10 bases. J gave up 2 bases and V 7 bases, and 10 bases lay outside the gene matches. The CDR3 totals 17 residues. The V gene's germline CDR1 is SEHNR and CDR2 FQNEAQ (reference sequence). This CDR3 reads CASIDTGTSDNTGELFF. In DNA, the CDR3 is TGTGCCAGCATCGATACCGGGACTAGCGATAACACCGGGGAGCTGTTTTTT.

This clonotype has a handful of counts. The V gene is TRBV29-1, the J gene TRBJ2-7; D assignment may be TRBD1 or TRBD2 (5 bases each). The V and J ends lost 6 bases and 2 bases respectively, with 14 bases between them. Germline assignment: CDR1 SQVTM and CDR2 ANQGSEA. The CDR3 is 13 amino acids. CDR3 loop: CSVRVQVPYEQYF. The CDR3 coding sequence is TGCAGCGTGCGGGTACAGGTTCCCTACGAGCAGTACTTC.

CDR3 nucleotide sequence: TGTGCCAGCAGTGTACGGGACAGCCTCTACGAGCAGTACTTC. Translation: CASSVRDSLYEQYF. The chain couples TRBV12-3 or TRBV12-4 to TRBJ2-7; 7 bases line up with TRBD1. V gave up 5 bases and J gave up 3 bases; unmatched junction bases: 7. The CDR3 totals 14 residues.

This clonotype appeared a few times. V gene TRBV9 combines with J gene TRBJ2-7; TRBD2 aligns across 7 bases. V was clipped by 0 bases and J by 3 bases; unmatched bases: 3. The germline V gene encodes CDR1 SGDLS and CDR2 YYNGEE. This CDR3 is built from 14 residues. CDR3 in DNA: TGTGCCAGCAGCGTAGGGGACTATCTCTACGAGCAGTACTTC. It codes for CASSVGDYLYEQYF.

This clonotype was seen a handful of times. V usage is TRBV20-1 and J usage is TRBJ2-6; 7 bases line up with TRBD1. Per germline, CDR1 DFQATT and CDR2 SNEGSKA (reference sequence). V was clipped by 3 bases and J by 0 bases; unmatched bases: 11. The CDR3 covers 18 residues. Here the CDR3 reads CSASRINRGPSGANVLTF. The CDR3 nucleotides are TGCAGTGCTAGTCGGATCAACAGGGGCCCCTCTGGGGCCAACGTCCTGACTTTC.

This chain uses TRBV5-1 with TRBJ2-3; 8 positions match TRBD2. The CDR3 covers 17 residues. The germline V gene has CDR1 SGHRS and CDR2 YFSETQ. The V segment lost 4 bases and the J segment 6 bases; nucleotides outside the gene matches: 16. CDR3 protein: CASSRPREAGAGDTQYF. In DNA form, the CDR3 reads TGCGCCAGCAGCCGCCCGCGGGAGGCGGGGGCGGGGGATACGCAGTATTTT.

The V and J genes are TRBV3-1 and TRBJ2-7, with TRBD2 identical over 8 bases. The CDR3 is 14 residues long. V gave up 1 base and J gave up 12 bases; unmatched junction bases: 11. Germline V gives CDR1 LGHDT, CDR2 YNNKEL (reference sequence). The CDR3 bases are TGTGCCAGCAGCCAAGGCCTAGCGGGCCTGTCGCGGTACTTC. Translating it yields CASSQGLAGLSRYF.

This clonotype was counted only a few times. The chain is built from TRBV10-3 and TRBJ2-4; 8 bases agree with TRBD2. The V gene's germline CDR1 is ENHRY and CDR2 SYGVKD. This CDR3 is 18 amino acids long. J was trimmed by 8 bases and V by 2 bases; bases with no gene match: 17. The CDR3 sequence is CAISEHLTSEIIGDIQYF. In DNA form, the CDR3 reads TGTGCCATCAGTGAGCATTTGACTAGCGAGATAATTGGGGACATTCAGTACTTC.

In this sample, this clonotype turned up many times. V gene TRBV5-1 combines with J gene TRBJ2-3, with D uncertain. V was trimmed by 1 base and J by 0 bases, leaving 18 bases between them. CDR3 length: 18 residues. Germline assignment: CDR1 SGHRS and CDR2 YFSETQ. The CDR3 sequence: CASSLRLRSTASTDTQYF. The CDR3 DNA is TGCGCCAGCAGCTTGAGACTGAGGAGCACCGCTAGCACAGATACGCAGTATTTT. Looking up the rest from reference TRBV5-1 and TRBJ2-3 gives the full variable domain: KAGVTQTPRYLIKTRGQQVTLSCSPISGHRSVSWYQQTPGQGLQFLFEYFSETQRNKGNFPGRFSGRQFSNSRSEMNVSTLELGDSALYLCASSLRLRSTASTDTQYFGPGTRLTVL.

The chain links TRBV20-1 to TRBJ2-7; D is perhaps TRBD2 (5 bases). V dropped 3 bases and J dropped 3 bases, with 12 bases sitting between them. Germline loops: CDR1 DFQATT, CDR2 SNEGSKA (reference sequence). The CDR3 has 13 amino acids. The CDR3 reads CSASLLRVYEQYF. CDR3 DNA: TGCAGTGCTAGCCTACTGAGGGTCTACGAGCAGTACTTC.

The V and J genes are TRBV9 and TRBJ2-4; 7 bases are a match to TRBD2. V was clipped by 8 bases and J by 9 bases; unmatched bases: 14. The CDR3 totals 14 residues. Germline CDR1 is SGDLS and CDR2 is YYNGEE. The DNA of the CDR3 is TGTGCCAGTTCCTTAAACGCGGGAGCTGGCATTCAGTACTTC. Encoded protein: CASSLNAGAGIQYF. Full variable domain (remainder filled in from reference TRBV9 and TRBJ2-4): DSGVTQTPKHLITATGQRVTLRCSPRSGDLSVYWYQQSLDQGLQFLIQYYNGEERAKGNILERFSAQQFPDLHSELNLSSLELGDSALYFCASSLNAGAGIQYFGAGTRLSVL.

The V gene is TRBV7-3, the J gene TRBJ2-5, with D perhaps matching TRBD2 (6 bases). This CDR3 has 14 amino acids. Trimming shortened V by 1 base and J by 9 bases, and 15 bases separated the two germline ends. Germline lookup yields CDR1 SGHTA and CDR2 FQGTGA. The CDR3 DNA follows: TGTGCCAGCAGCTTAAGACGGGACTCGAAGGCCCAGTACTTC. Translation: CASSLRRDSKAQYF. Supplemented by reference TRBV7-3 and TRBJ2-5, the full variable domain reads GAGVSQTPSNKVTEKGKYVELRCDPISGHTALYWYRQSLGQGPEFLIYFQGTGAADDSGLPNDRFFAVRPEGSVSTLKIQRTERGDSAVYLCASSLRRDSKAQYFGPGTRLLVL.

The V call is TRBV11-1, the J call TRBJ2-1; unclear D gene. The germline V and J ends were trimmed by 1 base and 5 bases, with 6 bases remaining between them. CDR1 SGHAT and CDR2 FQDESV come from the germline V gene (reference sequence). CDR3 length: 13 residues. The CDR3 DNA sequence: TGTGCCAGCAGCTTAGTTGGGCACAATGAGCAGTTCTTC. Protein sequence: CASSLVGHNEQFF. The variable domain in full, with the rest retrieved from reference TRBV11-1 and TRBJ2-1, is EAEVAQSPRYKITEKSQAVAFWCDPISGHATLYWYRQILGQGPELLVQFQDESVVDDSQLPKDRFSAERLKGVDSTLKIQPAELGDSAMYLCASSLVGHNEQFFGPGTRLTVL.

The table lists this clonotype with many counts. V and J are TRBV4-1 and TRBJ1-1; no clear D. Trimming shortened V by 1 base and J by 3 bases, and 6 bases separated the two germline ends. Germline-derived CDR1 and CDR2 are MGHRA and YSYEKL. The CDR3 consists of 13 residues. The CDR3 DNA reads TGCGCCAGCAGCCAAGTCGGGGACACTGAAGCTTTCTTT. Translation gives CASSQVGDTEAFF.

CDR3 protein: CASSLEGDRAYNEQFF. The CDR3 coding sequence is TGCGCCAGCAGCTTGGAAGGGGACAGAGCCTACAATGAGCAGTTCTTC. This sequence joins TRBV5-1 and TRBJ2-1; TRBD1 matches 7 bases. CDR3 size: 16 residues. CDR1 and CDR2 from the germline V gene are SGHRS and YFSETQ. Trimming at V came to 0 bases and at J to 2 bases, leaving 5 bases not matched to a gene.

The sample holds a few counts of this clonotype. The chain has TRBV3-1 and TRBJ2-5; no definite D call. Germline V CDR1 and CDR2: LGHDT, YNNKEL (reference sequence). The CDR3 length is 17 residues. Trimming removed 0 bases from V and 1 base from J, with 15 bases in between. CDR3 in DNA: TGTGCCAGCAGCCAAGACCTGCCTGTACCGATCCAAGAGACCCAGTACTTC. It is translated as CASSQDLPVPIQETQYF.

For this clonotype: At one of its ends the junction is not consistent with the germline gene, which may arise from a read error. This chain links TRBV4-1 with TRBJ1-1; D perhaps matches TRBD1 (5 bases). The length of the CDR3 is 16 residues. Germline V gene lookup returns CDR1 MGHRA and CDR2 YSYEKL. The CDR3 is CASSKETLPGFTEAFF. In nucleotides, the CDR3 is TGCGCCAGCAGCAAAGAGACACTTCCAGGGTTCACTGAAGCTTTCTTT.

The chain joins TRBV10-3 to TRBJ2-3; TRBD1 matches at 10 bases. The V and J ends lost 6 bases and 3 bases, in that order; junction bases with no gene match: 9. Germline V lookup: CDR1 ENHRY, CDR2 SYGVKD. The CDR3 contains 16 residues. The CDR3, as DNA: TGTGCCATCAGCTCCGGACAGGGGGTTGGAACAGATACGCAGTATTTT. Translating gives CAISSGQGVGTDTQYF.

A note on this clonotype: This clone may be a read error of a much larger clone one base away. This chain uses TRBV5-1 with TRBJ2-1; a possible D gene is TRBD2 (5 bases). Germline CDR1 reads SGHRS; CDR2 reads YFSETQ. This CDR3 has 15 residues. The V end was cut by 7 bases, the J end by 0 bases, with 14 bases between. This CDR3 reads CASGYSVSSYNEQFF. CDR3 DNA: TGCGCCAGCGGCTATAGCGTGAGCTCCTACAATGAGCAGTTCTTC.

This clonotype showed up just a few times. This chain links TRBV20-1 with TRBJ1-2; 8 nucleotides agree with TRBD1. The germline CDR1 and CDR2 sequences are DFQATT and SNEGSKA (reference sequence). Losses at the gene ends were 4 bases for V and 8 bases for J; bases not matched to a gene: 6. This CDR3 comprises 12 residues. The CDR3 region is CSATRGQVGYTF. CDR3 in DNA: TGCAGTGCTACCAGGGGGCAAGTCGGCTACACCTTC.

In DNA form, the CDR3 reads TGCAGCGTTGAGGAGGAGGGAGGGCCCTTCATTTGGTATGAGCAGTTCTTC. Translated: CSVEEEGGPFIWYEQFF. This chain links TRBV29-1 with TRBJ2-1, with TRBD2 identical over 7 bases. J gave up 8 bases and V 3 bases, and 19 bases lay outside the gene matches. CDR3 size: 17 residues. Germline lookup yields CDR1 SQVTM and CDR2 ANQGSEA.